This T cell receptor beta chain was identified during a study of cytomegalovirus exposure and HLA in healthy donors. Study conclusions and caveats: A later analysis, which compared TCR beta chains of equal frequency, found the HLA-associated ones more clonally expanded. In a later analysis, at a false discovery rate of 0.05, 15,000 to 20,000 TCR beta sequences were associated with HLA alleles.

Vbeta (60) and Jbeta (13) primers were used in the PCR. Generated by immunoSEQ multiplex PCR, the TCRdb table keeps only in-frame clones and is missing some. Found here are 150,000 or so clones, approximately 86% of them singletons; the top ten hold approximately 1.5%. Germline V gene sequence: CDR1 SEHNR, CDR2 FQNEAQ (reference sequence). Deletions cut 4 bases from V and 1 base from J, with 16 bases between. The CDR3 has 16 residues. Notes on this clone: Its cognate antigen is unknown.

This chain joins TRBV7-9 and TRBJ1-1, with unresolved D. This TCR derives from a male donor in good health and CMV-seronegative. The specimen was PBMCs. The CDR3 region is CASSSLPPGPNTEAFF. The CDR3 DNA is TGTGCCAGCAGCTCCCTCCCCCCAGGCCCGAACACTGAAGCTTTCTTT.